Given below is one T cell receptor (beta chain) in context. Trimming cost V 2 bases and J 2 bases, with 10 bases left between them. This CDR3 is built from 14 residues. CDR1 is SGHKS and CDR2 is YYEKEE in the germline V gene (reference sequence). This sample is part of a study of T-cell memory formation after mild COVID-19. MiXCR, run by TCRdb on the 5' RACE reads, gives a single entry per CDR3 protein. The table lists about 560,000 distinct CDR3 sequences, around a sixth of them singletons. The origin of this receptor is an adult woman who had mild COVID-19 (a few samples of this study predate the infection). Cell type and time point are not known. Specimen: PBMCs or a T cell subset sorted from them (not recorded which). The chain combines TRBV5-5 with TRBJ1-1; D remains ambiguous. DNA for the CDR3: TGTGCCAGCAGCTTTGGGATGGGTAACACTGAAGCTTTCTTT. Encoded protein: CASSFGMGNTEAFF.